Below are 28 T cell receptor beta chains sequenced from a single sample in a study of graft-versus-host responses after intestinal transplantation. Sequencing used immunoSEQ multiplex PCR; TCRdb keeps in-frame clones, though not all of them. This sample has about 99,000 clones, with roughly 87% found just once. These TCRs' antigens remain unknown. Sequenced here: unstimulated CD4+ T cells sorted from spleen or lymph node cells, sampled before intestinal transplant. These receptors all come from a human donor who received an intestinal transplant.

The rearrangement uses TRBV5-1 and TRBJ2-3; TRBD2 matches at 12 bases. Germline V gene data show CDR1 as SGHRS and CDR2 as YFSETQ. The V gene end was trimmed by 1 base and the J gene end by 2 bases; junction bases not matched to a gene: 8. The CDR3 totals 18 residues. The CDR3 nucleotides are TGCGCCAGCAGCTTGACCGGGACTAGCGGGCCCCTCACAGATACGCAGTATTTT. Amino acids: CASSLTGTSGPLTDTQYF.

This chain links TRBV28 with TRBJ1-2, with 8 bases matching TRBD1. J gave up 7 bases and V 5 bases, and 15 bases lay outside the gene matches. The CDR3 has 16 amino acids. CDR1 and CDR2 (germline): MDHEN, SYDVKM. This chain's CDR3 is CASSLQFTSGGVGYTF. In DNA, the CDR3 is TGTGCCAGCAGTCTCCAGTTTACGTCAGGGGGCGTTGGCTACACCTTC.

This clone was detected many times. CDR3 sequence reads: CAISRLAGGGANVLTF. The CDR3 coding sequence is TGTGCCATCAGTAGACTAGCGGGAGGTGGGGCCAACGTCCTGACTTTC. This chain joins TRBV10-3 and TRBJ2-6, with 13 bases matching TRBD2. The CDR3 runs to 16 residues. Germline V gives CDR1 ENHRY, CDR2 SYGVKD. With V trimmed by 5 bases and J by 3 bases, 1 base remained unmatched.

CDR3 region: CASSLSPGADTQYF. The CDR3 nucleotides are TGTGCCAGCAGCCTTTCACCGGGGGCAGATACGCAGTATTTT. The chain couples TRBV9 to TRBJ2-3, with D perhaps matching TRBD2 (6 bases). The V gene's germline CDR1 is SGDLS and CDR2 YYNGEE. V lost 4 bases, J lost 4 bases, and 13 bases lay in between. The CDR3 runs to 14 residues.

This rearrangement joins TRBV5-5 to TRBJ1-2, with 10 bases that match TRBD1. After removal of 5 bases from V and 5 bases from J, the junction contained 6 bases not matched to a gene. Germline values: CDR1 SGHKS, CDR2 YYEKEE (reference sequence). This CDR3 spans 14 amino acids. The CDR3 protein is CASSRQGASYGYTF. The CDR3 DNA sequence: TGTGCCAGCAGTCGACAGGGGGCGTCTTATGGCTACACCTTC.

The CDR3 loop reads CASSLASYEQYF. CDR3 DNA sequence: TGTGCCAGCAGCTTAGCGAGCTACGAGCAGTACTTC. The chain recombines TRBV11-2 with TRBJ2-7, with unresolved D. The germline V gene has CDR1 SGHAT and CDR2 FQNNGV. There are 12 residues in the CDR3. Trimming left V 1 base short and J 3 bases short, with 4 bases between.

The chain links TRBV5-4 to TRBJ2-5; 13 bases line up with TRBD2. This CDR3 contains 19 residues. Germline assignment: CDR1 SGHNT and CDR2 YYREEE (reference sequence). V lost 4 bases, J lost 3 bases, and 15 bases stayed unmatched. As DNA, the CDR3 is TGTGCCAGCAGCCCGCCGGGGGGACTAGCGGGAATAGGAGAAGAGACCCAGTACTTC. This sequence encodes CASSPPGGLAGIGEETQYF.

The chain uses TRBV11-2 and TRBJ2-1, with D uncertain. This CDR3 comprises 12 residues. V dropped 1 base and J dropped 9 bases, with 7 bases sitting between them. Per germline, CDR1 SGHAT and CDR2 FQNNGV. CDR3 nucleotide sequence: TGTGCCAGCAGCTTAGTAGGGTCTGAGCAGTTCTTC. This gives the protein CASSLVGSEQFF.

Turning to this clone: Other DNA sequences from this sample encode an identical CDR3 as well. V and J are TRBV6-1 and TRBJ2-2, with D possibly matching TRBD1 (6 bases). CDR3 length equals 14 residues. With 6 bases removed from V and 7 bases from J, the gap between germline ends came to 15 bases. Germline loops: CDR1 MNHNS, CDR2 SASEGT. CDR3 sequence (DNA): TGTGCCAGCAGACCTACAGGGTCAAACGGGGAGCTGTTTTTT. Translated, it gives CASRPTGSNGELFF.

The chain carries TRBV4-2 and TRBJ2-5; D perhaps matches TRBD2 (6 bases). The CDR3 sequence is 15 residues long. Trimming removed 0 bases from V and 7 bases from J, with 15 bases in between. The germline CDR1 and CDR2 sequences are LGHNA and YNFKEQ. The CDR3 sequence: CASSQEEGFRWTQYF. DNA of the CDR3: TGTGCCAGCAGCCAAGAGGAGGGCTTCCGGTGGACCCAGTACTTC.

The chain employs TRBV19 and TRBJ2-1; D is undetermined. V was clipped by 6 bases and J by 7 bases, with 19 bases between them. Looked up from germline, CDR1 is LNHDA and CDR2 is SQIVND (reference sequence). This CDR3 spans 15 amino acids. CDR3 nucleotides: TGTGCCAGTAGCCGAGGCGGAGCGAGGTCAAATGAGCAGTTCTTC. This gives the protein CASSRGGARSNEQFF.

The gene calls are TRBV5-6 and TRBJ2-2; the D is unclear. V was clipped by 1 base and J by 4 bases, with 2 bases between them. The CDR3 loop spans 12 amino acids. Germline V gene data show CDR1 as SGHDT and CDR2 as YYEEEE. DNA of the CDR3: TGTGCCAGCAGCTTGACCACCGGGGAGCTGTTTTTT. Protein product: CASSLTTGELFF.

The chain employs TRBV18 and TRBJ2-2; the D gene is possibly TRBD2 (6 bases). The V gene's germline CDR1 is KGHSH and CDR2 LQKENI. Trimming took 6 bases from V and 3 from J, leaving 14 bases between them. The CDR3 sequence is 15 residues long. CDR3 sequence (DNA): TGTGCCAGCTCTCGGACAAGGGAGGACACCGGGGAGCTGTTTTTT. Protein sequence: CASSRTREDTGELFF.

The chain carries TRBV6-1 and TRBJ2-5; D remains unclear. V lost 7 bases and J lost 1, with 1 base in between. The CDR3 runs 10 residues. From germline, CDR1 is MNHNS and CDR2 SASEGT. CDR3 sequence reads: CASTQETQYF. The CDR3 DNA reads TGTGCCAGCACCCAAGAGACCCAGTACTTC.

The V call is TRBV5-1, the J call TRBJ2-3; 7 bases agree with TRBD2. Germline assignment: CDR1 SGHRS and CDR2 YFSETQ. V lost 4 bases, J lost 2 bases, and 13 bases stayed unmatched. The CDR3 consists of 17 residues. Here the CDR3 DNA reads TGCGCCAGCAGCCCGTGGGAGGGGCGGGAAGACACAGATACGCAGTATTTT. Amino acid sequence: CASSPWEGREDTDTQYF.

The CDR3 DNA is TGTGCCAGCAGCCCTATAAGCGGGGACCTCCAAGAGACCCAGTACTTC. It yields the protein CASSPISGDLQETQYF. The chain links TRBV7-2 to TRBJ2-5, with 7 bases lining up with TRBD2. Unmatched junction bases numbered 10, after V lost 5 bases and J lost 1 base. CDR1 and CDR2 from the germline V gene are SGHTA and FQGNSA. The CDR3 sequence is 16 residues long.

The chain carries TRBV4-2 and TRBJ1-5; 7 bases match TRBD1. CDR3 length: 14 amino acids. V lost 3 bases to trimming and J lost 6 bases; unmatched junction nucleotides: 5. From germline, CDR1 is LGHNA and CDR2 YNFKEQ. The CDR3 coding sequence is TGTGCCAGCAGCCAGACAGGGACGACTCAGCCCCAGCATTTT. This gives the protein CASSQTGTTQPQHF.

The rearrangement uses TRBV11-2 and TRBJ2-1; 7 bases are shared with TRBD1. The CDR3 extends over 15 amino acids. Germline V gene data show CDR1 as SGHAT and CDR2 as FQNNGV. Losses at the gene ends were 0 bases for V and 3 bases for J; bases not matched to a gene: 2. In nucleotides, the CDR3 is TGTGCCAGCAGCTTAGAACCAGGGGGCTACAATGAGCAGTTCTTC. Translated, it gives CASSLEPGGYNEQFF.

This clone occurred a few times. The chain has TRBV6-5 and TRBJ1-4; possible D gene TRBD1, 5 bases. The CDR3 sequence is 12 residues long. Trimming took 6 bases from V and 6 from J, leaving 8 bases between them. Per the germline V gene, CDR1 is MNHEY and CDR2 is SVGAGI. CDR3 DNA sequence: TGTGCCAGCAGCCAACAGGATGAAAAACTGTTTTTT. This codes for CASSQQDEKLFF.

J is TRBJ2-3 and V is TRBV7-2, with D perhaps assigned TRBD1 or TRBD2 (5 bases each). V lost 5 bases, J lost 4 bases, and 13 bases lay in between. Germline CDR1 is SGHTA and CDR2 is FQGNSA. This CDR3 comprises 14 residues. The CDR3 sequence: CASSPTGLADTQYF. The CDR3 nucleotides read TGTGCCAGCAGCCCCACGGGGCTAGCAGATACGCAGTATTTT.

The genes are TRBV10-3 and TRBJ2-7; D gene uncertain. Trimming pared 6 bases from V and 2 bases from J, leaving 11 bases between. CDR1 and CDR2 (germline): ENHRY, SYGVKD. The CDR3 has 13 amino acids. This chain's CDR3 is CAIRVAVTYEQYF. The CDR3 coding sequence is TGTGCCATCAGGGTGGCCGTTACCTACGAGCAGTACTTC.

V is TRBV5-4 and J is TRBJ1-1, with no clear D. Trimming removed 4 bases from V and 11 bases from J, with 18 bases in between. The CDR3 sequence is 13 residues long. CDR1 and CDR2 from the germline V gene are SGHNT and YYREEE (reference sequence). The CDR3 loop reads CASSPRPSLGAFF. The CDR3 DNA reads as TGTGCCAGCAGCCCGCGTCCGTCCCTGGGGGCTTTCTTT.

The rearrangement uses TRBV5-1 and TRBJ2-3, with 9 nucleotides matching TRBD2. Germline V gene data show CDR1 as SGHRS and CDR2 as YFSETQ. CDR3 length: 15 residues. After removal of 1 base from V and 6 bases from J, the junction contained 6 bases not matched to a gene. This CDR3 reads CASSLTSGREDTQYF. The CDR3 nucleotides read TGCGCCAGCAGCTTGACTAGCGGGCGGGAGGATACGCAGTATTTT.

The genes are TRBV19 and TRBJ2-1; maybe TRBD2 (6 bases). This CDR3 spans 16 amino acids. V lost 11 bases to trimming and J lost 7 bases, with 27 bases between them. Germline V lookup: CDR1 LNHDA, CDR2 SQIVND (reference sequence). CDR3 sequence: CASSDQGLPKGNEQFF. In DNA form, the CDR3 reads TGTGCCTCCTCCGACCAGGGACTTCCTAAGGGTAATGAGCAGTTCTTC.

The chain recombines TRBV6-5 with TRBJ1-4; D possibly corresponds to TRBD1 (6 bases). From germline, CDR1 is MNHEY and CDR2 SVGAGI. The CDR3 runs to 15 residues. Trimming took 6 bases from V and 0 from J, leaving 11 bases between them. The CDR3 sequence is CASRWTAATNEKLFF. The DNA of the CDR3 is TGTGCCAGCAGGTGGACAGCTGCAACTAATGAAAAACTGTTTTTT.

This chain joins TRBV28 and TRBJ1-6; D call uncertain. Germline V gene sequence: CDR1 MDHEN, CDR2 SYDVKM. This CDR3 comprises 11 residues. Trimming took off 7 bases at V and 5 bases at J, with 3 bases between the two ends. This CDR3 reads CASTDNSPLHF. For the CDR3, the DNA is TGTGCCAGCACCGATAATTCACCCCTCCACTTT.

In its sample, this clone was seen once. CDR3: CASSLNGLGDTGELFF. Written as DNA, the CDR3 is TGCGCCAGCAGCTTGAACGGACTAGGGGACACCGGGGAGCTGTTTTTT. The V and J genes are TRBV5-1 and TRBJ2-2; 7 bases agree with TRBD2. Germline CDR1 SGHRS, CDR2 YFSETQ. There are 16 residues in the CDR3. After removal of 1 base from V and 3 bases from J, the junction contained 6 bases not matched to a gene.

This chain uses TRBV27 with TRBJ1-5, with D maybe TRBD1 (6 bases). V gave up 3 bases and J gave up 1 base, with 7 bases separating them. The CDR3 is 14 residues long. Germline loops: CDR1 MNHEY, CDR2 SMNVEV (reference sequence). The CDR3 protein is CASSFQGSNQPQHF. The CDR3 nucleotides are TGTGCCAGCAGTTTCCAGGGGAGCAATCAGCCCCAGCATTTT.